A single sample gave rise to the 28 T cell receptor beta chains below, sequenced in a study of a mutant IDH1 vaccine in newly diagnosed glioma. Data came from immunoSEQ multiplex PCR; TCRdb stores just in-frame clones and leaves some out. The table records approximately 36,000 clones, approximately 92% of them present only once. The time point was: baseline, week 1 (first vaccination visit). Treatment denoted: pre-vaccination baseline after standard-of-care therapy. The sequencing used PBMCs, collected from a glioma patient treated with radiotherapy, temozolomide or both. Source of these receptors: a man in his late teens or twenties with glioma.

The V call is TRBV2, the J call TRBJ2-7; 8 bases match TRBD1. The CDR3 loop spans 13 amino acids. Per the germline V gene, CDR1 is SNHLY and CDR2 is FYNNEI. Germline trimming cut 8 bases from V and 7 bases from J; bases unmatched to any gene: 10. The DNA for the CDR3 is TGTGCCAGCCAGATACAGGGGGGCACGGAGCAGTACTTC. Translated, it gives CASQIQGGTEQYF.

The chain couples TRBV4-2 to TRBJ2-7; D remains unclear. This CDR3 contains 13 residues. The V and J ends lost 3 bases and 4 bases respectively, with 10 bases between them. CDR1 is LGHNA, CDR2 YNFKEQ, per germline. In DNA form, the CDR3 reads TGTGCCAGCAGCCAGGGCCCAATTTACGAGCAGTACTTC. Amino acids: CASSQGPIYEQYF.

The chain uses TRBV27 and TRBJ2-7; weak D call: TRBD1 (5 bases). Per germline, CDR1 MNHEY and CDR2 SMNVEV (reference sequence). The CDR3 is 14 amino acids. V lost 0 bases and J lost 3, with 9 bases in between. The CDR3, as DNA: TGTGCCAGCAGTTTATCAGGGGTAGACTACGAGCAGTACTTC. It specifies CASSLSGVDYEQYF.

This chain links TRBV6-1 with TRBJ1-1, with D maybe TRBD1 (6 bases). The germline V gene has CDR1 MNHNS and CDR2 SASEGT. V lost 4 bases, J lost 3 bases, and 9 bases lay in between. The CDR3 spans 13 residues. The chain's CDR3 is CASSVGGYTEAFF. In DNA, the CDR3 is TGTGCCAGCAGTGTCGGGGGCTACACTGAAGCTTTCTTT.

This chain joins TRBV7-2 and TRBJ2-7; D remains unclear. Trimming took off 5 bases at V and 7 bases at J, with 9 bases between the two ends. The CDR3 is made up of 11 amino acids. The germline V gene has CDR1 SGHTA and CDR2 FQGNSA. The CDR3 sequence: CASSLNIEQYF. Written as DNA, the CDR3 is TGTGCCAGCAGCCTGAACATAGAGCAGTACTTC.

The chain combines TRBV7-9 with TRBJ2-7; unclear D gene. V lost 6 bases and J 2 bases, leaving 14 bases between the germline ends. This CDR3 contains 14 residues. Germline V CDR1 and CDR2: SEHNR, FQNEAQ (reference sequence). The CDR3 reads CASSPRGTTYEQYF. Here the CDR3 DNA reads TGTGCCAGCAGTCCCCGCGGCACAACCTACGAGCAGTACTTC.

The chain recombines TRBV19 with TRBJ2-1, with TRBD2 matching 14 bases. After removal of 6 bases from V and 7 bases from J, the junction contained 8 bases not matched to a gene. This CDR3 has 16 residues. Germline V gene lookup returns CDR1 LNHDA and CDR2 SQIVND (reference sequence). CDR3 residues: CASSSTSGRAGNEQFF. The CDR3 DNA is TGTGCCAGTAGCTCGACTAGCGGGAGGGCCGGGAATGAGCAGTTCTTC.

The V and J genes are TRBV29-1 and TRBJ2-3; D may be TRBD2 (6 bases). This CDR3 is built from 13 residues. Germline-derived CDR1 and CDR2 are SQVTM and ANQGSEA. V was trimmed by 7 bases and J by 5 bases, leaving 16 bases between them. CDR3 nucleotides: TGCAGCGCCGCCTCTTGGGGGGAAGATACGCAGTATTTT. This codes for CSAASWGEDTQYF.

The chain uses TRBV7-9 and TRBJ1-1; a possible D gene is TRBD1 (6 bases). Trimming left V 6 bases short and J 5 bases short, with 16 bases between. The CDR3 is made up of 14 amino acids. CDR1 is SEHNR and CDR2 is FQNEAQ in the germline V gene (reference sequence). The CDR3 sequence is CASRMGGRETEAFF. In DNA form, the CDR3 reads TGTGCCAGCAGGATGGGGGGGCGGGAGACTGAAGCTTTCTTT.

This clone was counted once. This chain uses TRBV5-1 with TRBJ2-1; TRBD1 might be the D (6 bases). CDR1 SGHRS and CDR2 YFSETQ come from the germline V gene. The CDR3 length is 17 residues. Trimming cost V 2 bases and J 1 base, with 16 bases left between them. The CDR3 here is CASSLQVVGQSYNEQFF. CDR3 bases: TGCGCCAGCAGCTTACAAGTCGTGGGACAATCCTACAATGAGCAGTTCTTC.

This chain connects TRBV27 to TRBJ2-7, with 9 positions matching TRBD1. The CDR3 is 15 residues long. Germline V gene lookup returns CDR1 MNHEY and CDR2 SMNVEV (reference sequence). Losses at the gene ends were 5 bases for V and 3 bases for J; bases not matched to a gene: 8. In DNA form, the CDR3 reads TGTGCCAGCAGTCCCGGGACAGGGCGAATCTACGAGCAGTACTTC. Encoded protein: CASSPGTGRIYEQYF.

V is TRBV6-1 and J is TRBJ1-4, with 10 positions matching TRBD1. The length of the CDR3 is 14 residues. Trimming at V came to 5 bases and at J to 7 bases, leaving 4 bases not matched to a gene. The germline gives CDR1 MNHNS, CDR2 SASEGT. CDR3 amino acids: CASSPGQGSEKLFF. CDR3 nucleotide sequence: TGTGCCAGCAGTCCGGGACAGGGGAGTGAAAAACTGTTTTTT.

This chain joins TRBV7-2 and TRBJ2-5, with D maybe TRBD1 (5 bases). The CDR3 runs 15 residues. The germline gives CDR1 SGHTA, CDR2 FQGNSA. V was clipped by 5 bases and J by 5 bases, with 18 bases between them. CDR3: CASSPETFSGETQYF. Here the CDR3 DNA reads TGTGCCAGCAGCCCGGAGACATTTTCAGGGGAGACCCAGTACTTC.

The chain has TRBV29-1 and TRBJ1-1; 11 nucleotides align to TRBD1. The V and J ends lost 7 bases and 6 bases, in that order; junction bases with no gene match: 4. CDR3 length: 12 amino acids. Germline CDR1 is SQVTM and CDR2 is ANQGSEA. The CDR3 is CSAWDRGAEAFF. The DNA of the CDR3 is TGCAGCGCTTGGGACAGGGGGGCTGAAGCTTTCTTT.

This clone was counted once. CDR3 coding DNA: TGTGCCAGCAGCATAAGACAGGGGGCTAGGGGCTACACCTTC. Protein product: CASSIRQGARGYTF. V is TRBV11-3 and J is TRBJ1-2; TRBD1 matches at 10 bases. The CDR3 is 14 amino acids. The ends lost 5 bases at V and 8 bases at J; junction bases unmatched: 8. Germline values: CDR1 SGHNT, CDR2 YENEEA.

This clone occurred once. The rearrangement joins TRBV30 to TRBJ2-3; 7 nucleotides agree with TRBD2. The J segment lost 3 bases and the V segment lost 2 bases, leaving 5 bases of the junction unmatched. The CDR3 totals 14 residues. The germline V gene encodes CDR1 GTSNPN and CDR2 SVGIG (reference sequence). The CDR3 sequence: CAWSREGRTDTQYF. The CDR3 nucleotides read TGTGCCTGGAGTAGGGAGGGTCGGACAGATACGCAGTATTTT.

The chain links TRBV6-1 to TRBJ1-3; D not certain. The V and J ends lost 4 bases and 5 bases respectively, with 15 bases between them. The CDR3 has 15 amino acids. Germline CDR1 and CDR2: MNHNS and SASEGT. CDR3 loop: CASSASPGERNTIYF. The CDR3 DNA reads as TGTGCCAGCAGTGCCAGCCCGGGAGAAAGAAACACCATATATTTT.

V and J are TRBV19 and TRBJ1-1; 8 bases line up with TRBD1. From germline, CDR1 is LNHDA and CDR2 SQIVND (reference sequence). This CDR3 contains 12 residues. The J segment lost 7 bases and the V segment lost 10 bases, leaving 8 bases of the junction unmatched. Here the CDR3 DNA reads TGTGCCACCCAGACAGGGGTGAGTGAAGCTTTCTTT. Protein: CATQTGVSEAFF.

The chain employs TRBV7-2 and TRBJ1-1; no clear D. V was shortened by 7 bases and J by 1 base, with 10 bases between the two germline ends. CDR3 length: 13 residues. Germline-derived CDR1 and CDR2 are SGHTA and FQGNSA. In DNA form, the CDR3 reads TGTGCCAGCACCGCCTTCAGGAACACTGAAGCTTTCTTT. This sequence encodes CASTAFRNTEAFF.

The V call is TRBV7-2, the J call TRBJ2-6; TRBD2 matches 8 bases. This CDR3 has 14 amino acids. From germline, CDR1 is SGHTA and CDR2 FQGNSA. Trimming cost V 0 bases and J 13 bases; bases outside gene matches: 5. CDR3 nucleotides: TGTGCCAGCAGCTTAGCCAGCGGGAGTAAAGTCCTGACTTTC. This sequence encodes CASSLASGSKVLTF.

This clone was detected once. Here the CDR3 DNA reads TGTGCCAGCAGCCGTGGAATACAAGCTAACTATGGCTACACCTTC. It is translated as CASSRGIQANYGYTF. This chain uses TRBV5-6 with TRBJ1-2; D remains unclear. Between the trimmed V and J ends, which lost 4 bases and 0 bases, there was a span of 13 bases. The length of the CDR3 is 15 residues. The germline V gene has CDR1 SGHDT and CDR2 YYEEEE.

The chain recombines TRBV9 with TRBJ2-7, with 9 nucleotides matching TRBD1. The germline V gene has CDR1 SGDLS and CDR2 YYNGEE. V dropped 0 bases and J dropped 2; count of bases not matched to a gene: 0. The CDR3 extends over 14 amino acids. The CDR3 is CASSVGQGAYEQYF. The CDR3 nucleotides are TGTGCCAGCAGCGTAGGACAGGGGGCCTACGAGCAGTACTTC.

CDR3 nucleotide sequence: TGTGCCTGGAGTCCCAGGTCCGGGGGGACTGAAGCTTTCTTT. Its protein product is CAWSPRSGGTEAFF. The chain employs TRBV30 and TRBJ1-1, with D perhaps matching TRBD1 (5 bases). Trimming shortened V by 2 bases and J by 5 bases, and 15 bases separated the two germline ends. The CDR3 is 14 amino acids. Germline V CDR1 and CDR2: GTSNPN, SVGIG (reference sequence). Drawing the rest from reference TRBV30 and TRBJ1-1, the complete variable domain is SQTIHQWPATLVQPVGSPLSLECTVEGTSNPNLYWYRQAAGRGLQLLFYSVGIGQISSEVPQNLSASRPQDRQFILSSKKLLLSDSGFYLCAWSPRSGGTEAFFGQGTRLTVV.

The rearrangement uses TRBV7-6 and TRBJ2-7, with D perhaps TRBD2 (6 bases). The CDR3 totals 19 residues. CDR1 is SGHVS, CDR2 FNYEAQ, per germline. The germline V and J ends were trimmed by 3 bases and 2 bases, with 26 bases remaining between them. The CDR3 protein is CASSFTLKSGLARPYEQYF. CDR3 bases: TGTGCCAGCAGCTTTACCCTAAAGTCCGGGCTAGCGCGCCCCTACGAGCAGTACTTC.

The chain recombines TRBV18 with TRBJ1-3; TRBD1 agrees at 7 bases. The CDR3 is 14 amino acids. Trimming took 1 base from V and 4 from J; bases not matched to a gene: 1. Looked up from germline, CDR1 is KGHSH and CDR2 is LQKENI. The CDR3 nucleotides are TGTGCCAGCTCACCACGGGGACAGGGAAACACCATATATTTT. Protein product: CASSPRGQGNTIYF.

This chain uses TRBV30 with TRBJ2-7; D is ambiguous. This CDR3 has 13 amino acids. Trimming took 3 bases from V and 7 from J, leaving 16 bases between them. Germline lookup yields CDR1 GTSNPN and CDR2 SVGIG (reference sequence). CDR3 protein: CAWRGLGSGEQYF. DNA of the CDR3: TGTGCCTGGAGGGGTTTGGGCTCCGGGGAGCAGTACTTC.

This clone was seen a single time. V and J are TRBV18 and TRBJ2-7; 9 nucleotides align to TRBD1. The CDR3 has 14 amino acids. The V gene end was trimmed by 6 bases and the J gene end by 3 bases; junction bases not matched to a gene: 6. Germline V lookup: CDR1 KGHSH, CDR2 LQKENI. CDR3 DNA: TGTGCCAGCTCCTCGGGACAGGGTTTCTACGAGCAGTACTTC. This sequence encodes CASSSGQGFYEQYF.

In DNA, the CDR3 is TGTGCCAGCGGTCACCTGCGACTAGCGGGAGAAGAGACCCAGTACTTC. Its translation is CASGHLRLAGEETQYF. The V gene is TRBV2, the J gene TRBJ2-5, with 12 bases fitting TRBD2. Per the germline V gene, CDR1 is SNHLY and CDR2 is FYNNEI. The CDR3 consists of 16 residues. With 8 bases clipped from V and 3 bases from J, the junction kept 10 bases outside the gene matches.